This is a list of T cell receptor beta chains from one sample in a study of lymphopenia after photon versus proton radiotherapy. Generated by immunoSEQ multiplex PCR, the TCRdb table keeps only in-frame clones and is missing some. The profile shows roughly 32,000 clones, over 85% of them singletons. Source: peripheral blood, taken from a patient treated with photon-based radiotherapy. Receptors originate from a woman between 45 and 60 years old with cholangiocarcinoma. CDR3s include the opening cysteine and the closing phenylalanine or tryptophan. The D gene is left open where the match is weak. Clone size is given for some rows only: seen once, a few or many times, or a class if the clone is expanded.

cdr3_nt: TGTGCCAGCAGCCGTCAGGGGGGCAATCAGCCCCAGCATTTT; cdr3_aa: CASSRQGGNQPQHF; v_call: TRBV11-2; d_call: TRBD1; j_call: TRBJ1-5; clone_size: .
cdr3_nt: TGTGCCAGCATCTCACGCAGGGATTTGGCTTTCTTT; cdr3_aa: CASISRRDLAFF; v_call: TRBV6-5; d_call: .; j_call: TRBJ1-1; clone_size: .
cdr3_nt: TGTGCCAGCAGCCTCGCCCGTTCAGGGGGCTCTGGAAACACCATATATTTT; cdr3_aa: CASSLARSGGSGNTIYF; v_call: TRBV7-9; d_call: TRBD1; j_call: TRBJ1-3; clone_size: .
cdr3_nt: TGTGCCAGCAGCTTGGGGAGCGCAGTCCTAAGTGAGCAGTTCTTC; cdr3_aa: CASSLGSAVLSEQFF; v_call: TRBV5-4; d_call: .; j_call: TRBJ2-1; clone_size: .
cdr3_nt: TGTGCCAGTATCTGGACGGGAGGAGCTGAAGCTTTCTTT; cdr3_aa: CASIWTGGAEAFF; v_call: TRBV19; d_call: .; j_call: TRBJ1-1; clone_size: once
cdr3_nt: TGTGCCAGCAGTTTGGAAGGCAGCTCTGGAAACACCATATATTTT; cdr3_aa: CASSLEGSSGNTIYF; v_call: TRBV27; d_call: .; j_call: TRBJ1-3; clone_size: .
cdr3_nt: TGTGCCAGCAGCAGAACCGGGACAGGGGACTCGGATCGGCGAGCTTTCTTT; cdr3_aa: CASSRTGTGDSDRRAFF; v_call: TRBV7-9; d_call: TRBD1; j_call: TRBJ1-1; clone_size: .
cdr3_nt: TGTGCCAGCAGCAAAGAGGGGACAGCCTATGGCTACACCTTC; cdr3_aa: CASSKEGTAYGYTF; v_call: TRBV21-1; d_call: .; j_call: TRBJ1-2; clone_size: .
cdr3_nt: TGTGCCAGCAGTTCTAGCGGGGCCGCACTTTACAATGAGCAGTTCTTC; cdr3_aa: CASSSSGAALYNEQFF; v_call: TRBV6-5; d_call: TRBD2; j_call: TRBJ2-1; clone_size: .
cdr3_nt: TGTGCCAGCAGCCTAGGGACAGGGGCTAGTGAAAAACTGTTTTTT; cdr3_aa: CASSLGTGASEKLFF; v_call: TRBV7-9; d_call: TRBD1; j_call: TRBJ1-4; clone_size: .
cdr3_nt: TGTGCCAGCAGCTTAGGTGGAACGCAGTATAGCAATCAGCCCCAGCATTTT; cdr3_aa: CASSLGGTQYSNQPQHF; v_call: TRBV7-2; d_call: .; j_call: TRBJ1-5; clone_size: .
cdr3_nt: TGTGCCAGCAGTTACTCCGGACAGGGGGTTCAGCCCCAGCATTTT; cdr3_aa: CASSYSGQGVQPQHF; v_call: TRBV6-5; d_call: TRBD1; j_call: TRBJ1-5; clone_size: .
cdr3_nt: TGTGCCAGCAGCCGACTAGCTAAATTCACAGATACGCAGTATTTT; cdr3_aa: CASSRLAKFTDTQYF; v_call: TRBV7-2; d_call: TRBD2; j_call: TRBJ2-3; clone_size: .
cdr3_nt: TGCGCCAGCAGCCAAGATCTCGGAGGCGGTTCTGAAAAACTGTTTTTT; cdr3_aa: CASSQDLGGGSEKLFF; v_call: TRBV4-3; d_call: .; j_call: TRBJ1-4; clone_size: .
cdr3_nt: TGTGCCAGCAGCTCGGGCGGCAATTCACCCCTCCACTTT; cdr3_aa: CASSSGGNSPLHF; v_call: TRBV7-6; d_call: .; j_call: TRBJ1-6; clone_size: once
cdr3_nt: TGCGCCAGCAGCTCAGGACAGGGAGTTGAAGCTTTCTTT; cdr3_aa: CASSSGQGVEAFF; v_call: TRBV5-1; d_call: TRBD1; j_call: TRBJ1-1; clone_size: .
cdr3_nt: TGCGCCAGCAGCTCTGACAGGCCGAACACTGAAGCTTTCTTT; cdr3_aa: CASSSDRPNTEAFF; v_call: TRBV5-1; d_call: .; j_call: TRBJ1-1; clone_size: .
cdr3_nt: TGTGCCAGCAGTTACCGGGGAACAGGAAACACCATATATTTT; cdr3_aa: CASSYRGTGNTIYF; v_call: TRBV6-6; d_call: .; j_call: TRBJ1-3; clone_size: .
cdr3_nt: TGTGCCAGCAGCGTAGGGGACACCAGCTCCTACGAGCAGTACTTC; cdr3_aa: CASSVGDTSSYEQYF; v_call: TRBV9; d_call: .; j_call: TRBJ2-7; clone_size: .
cdr3_nt: TGTGCCGCAGATGGGACGACTTTCGGGAACACTGAAGCTTTCTTT; cdr3_aa: CAADGTTFGNTEAFF; v_call: TRBV7-9; d_call: .; j_call: TRBJ1-1; clone_size: .
cdr3_nt: TGTGCCAGCAGGAGACAGGGAATGAACACTGAAGCTTTCTTT; cdr3_aa: CASRRQGMNTEAFF; v_call: TRBV6-4; d_call: TRBD1; j_call: TRBJ1-1; clone_size: .
cdr3_nt: TGTGCCGGCAAAACAGGGGGAGATAGCTCCTACGAGCAGTACTTC; cdr3_aa: CAGKTGGDSSYEQYF; v_call: TRBV6-6; d_call: TRBD1; j_call: TRBJ2-7; clone_size: .
cdr3_nt: TGTGCCAGCAGTTTAAAGGGAAAGGCTGAAGCTTTCTTT; cdr3_aa: CASSLKGKAEAFF; v_call: TRBV27; d_call: .; j_call: TRBJ1-1; clone_size: .
cdr3_nt: TGTGCCAGCAGCTCGTCGCGGGGGGCCGCTGTTGATACGCAGTATTTT; cdr3_aa: CASSSSRGAAVDTQYF; v_call: TRBV7-9; d_call: TRBD2; j_call: TRBJ2-3; clone_size: once
cdr3_nt: TGTGCCAGCAGCTCTCACGGACCTGGAGAGACCCAGTACTTC; cdr3_aa: CASSSHGPGETQYF; v_call: TRBV9; d_call: .; j_call: TRBJ2-5; clone_size: .
cdr3_nt: TGTGCCATCAGTGAGTATCAGACAGGCTCTGAAGCTTTCTTT; cdr3_aa: CAISEYQTGSEAFF; v_call: TRBV10-3; d_call: .; j_call: TRBJ1-1; clone_size: .
cdr3_nt: TGCGCCAGCAGCCAACAACAGGGGGGTAATGAAAAACTGTTTTTT; cdr3_aa: CASSQQQGGNEKLFF; v_call: TRBV4-3; d_call: TRBD1; j_call: TRBJ1-4; clone_size: once
cdr3_nt: TGTGCCAGCAGCCTGAGACTAGCGGGGGCCTACGAGCAGTACTTC; cdr3_aa: CASSLRLAGAYEQYF; v_call: TRBV14; d_call: TRBD2; j_call: TRBJ2-7; clone_size: few
cdr3_nt: TGTGCCAGCAAAGGAGGGAACACCGGGGAGCTGTTTTTT; cdr3_aa: CASKGGNTGELFF; v_call: TRBV6-5; d_call: .; j_call: TRBJ2-2; clone_size: .
cdr3_nt: TGTGCCAGCAGTTTAGTTCTGGGGGGCGCCTATGGCTACACCTTC; cdr3_aa: CASSLVLGGAYGYTF; v_call: TRBV27; d_call: .; j_call: TRBJ1-2; clone_size: once
cdr3_nt: TGTGCCAGTAGACCAGGGGGGGCTGGCAACCGGGAAGCTTTCTTT; cdr3_aa: CASRPGGAGNREAFF; v_call: TRBV28; d_call: TRBD1; j_call: TRBJ1-1; clone_size: .
cdr3_nt: TGTGCCAGCAGCTTGGGCGGTGGAAACACCATATATTTT; cdr3_aa: CASSLGGGNTIYF; v_call: TRBV7-9; d_call: .; j_call: TRBJ1-3; clone_size: .
cdr3_nt: TGTGCCAGCAGCTCGGTCCCAGTGGAGACCCAGTACTTC; cdr3_aa: CASSSVPVETQYF; v_call: TRBV7-9; d_call: .; j_call: TRBJ2-5; clone_size: few
cdr3_nt: TGTGCCAGCAGCGTAGCTGCAGATACGCAGTATTTT; cdr3_aa: CASSVAADTQYF; v_call: TRBV9; d_call: .; j_call: TRBJ2-3; clone_size: once
cdr3_nt: TGTGCCAGCAGCGTAGCCGGGGACAGAATCACTGAAGCTTTCTTT; cdr3_aa: CASSVAGDRITEAFF; v_call: TRBV9; d_call: TRBD1; j_call: TRBJ1-1; clone_size: .
cdr3_nt: TGCGCCAGCAGCTTGGACACAGGGCCGAACGAGCAGTACTTC; cdr3_aa: CASSLDTGPNEQYF; v_call: TRBV5-1; d_call: .; j_call: TRBJ2-7; clone_size: .
cdr3_nt: TGTGCCAGCAGCAAAACAGGGGAGGTCGGGGAGCTGTTTTTT; cdr3_aa: CASSKTGEVGELFF; v_call: TRBV7-9; d_call: .; j_call: TRBJ2-2; clone_size: once
cdr3_nt: TGTGCCACCAGCCCGGGGAGAAACCTAGGGAACACTGAAGCTTTCTTT; cdr3_aa: CATSPGRNLGNTEAFF; v_call: TRBV18; d_call: .; j_call: TRBJ1-1; clone_size: .
cdr3_nt: TGTGCCAGCAGCTGGGACGGGGGGAACACCGGGGAGCTGTTTTTT; cdr3_aa: CASSWDGGNTGELFF; v_call: TRBV5-4; d_call: .; j_call: TRBJ2-2; clone_size: .
cdr3_nt: TGTGCCAGCAGCTTAGCCGGGGGAATGAACACTGAAGCTTTCTTT; cdr3_aa: CASSLAGGMNTEAFF; v_call: TRBV7-2; d_call: .; j_call: TRBJ1-1; clone_size: .
cdr3_nt: TGTGCCAGCAGCCTCCGGGACAGGGGAAAATCTAATGAAAAACTGTTTTTT; cdr3_aa: CASSLRDRGKSNEKLFF; v_call: TRBV11-2; d_call: TRBD1; j_call: TRBJ1-4; clone_size: .
cdr3_nt: TGTGCCAGCAGCACGGCCCAAAGTGGTGGGGGTCTCGGAGCTTTCTTT; cdr3_aa: CASSTAQSGGGLGAFF; v_call: TRBV7-8; d_call: .; j_call: TRBJ1-1; clone_size: .
cdr3_nt: TGTGCCAGCGGAAAAGCTGGAGAGCAGTACTTC; cdr3_aa: CASGKAGEQYF; v_call: TRBV9; d_call: .; j_call: TRBJ2-7; clone_size: .
cdr3_nt: TGTGCCAGCAATGGTCCAGGGGTTTATTACACTGAAGCTTTCTTT; cdr3_aa: CASNGPGVYYTEAFF; v_call: TRBV2; d_call: .; j_call: TRBJ1-1; clone_size: few
cdr3_nt: TGTGCCAGCATGGCGGCCTTGGTTCAGCCCCAGCATTTT; cdr3_aa: CASMAALVQPQHF; v_call: TRBV18; d_call: .; j_call: TRBJ1-5; clone_size: .
cdr3_nt: TGTGCCAGCAGCTCCAGGACAGGAGTCACAGATACGCAGTATTTT; cdr3_aa: CASSSRTGVTDTQYF; v_call: TRBV5-6; d_call: TRBD1; j_call: TRBJ2-3; clone_size: .
cdr3_nt: TGTGCCAGTACCTATGGGGGCAGGCCAGATCAGCCCCAGCATTTT; cdr3_aa: CASTYGGRPDQPQHF; v_call: TRBV19; d_call: .; j_call: TRBJ1-5; clone_size: .
cdr3_nt: TGTGCCAGCAGCCAAGAAGCCAGGGGTATTCATTTT; cdr3_aa: CASSQEARGIHF; v_call: TRBV14; d_call: .; j_call: TRBJ1-5; clone_size: .
cdr3_nt: TGTGCCAGCAGCTTCACAGGGGGCACCAAAAACATTCAGTACTTC; cdr3_aa: CASSFTGGTKNIQYF; v_call: TRBV7-9; d_call: TRBD1; j_call: TRBJ2-4; clone_size: .
cdr3_nt: TGTGCCAGCATTGGACGGACCTCTGGAAACACCATATATTTT; cdr3_aa: CASIGRTSGNTIYF; v_call: TRBV6-5; d_call: .; j_call: TRBJ1-3; clone_size: .
cdr3_nt: TGCAGCGTTACCCTTGGGACTAGCGGAGATGAGCAGTTCTTC; cdr3_aa: CSVTLGTSGDEQFF; v_call: TRBV29-1; d_call: TRBD2; j_call: TRBJ2-1; clone_size: once
cdr3_nt: TGTGCCAGCACCCGGACTAGCGGGAACTCCTACAATGAGCAGTTCTTC; cdr3_aa: CASTRTSGNSYNEQFF; v_call: TRBV2; d_call: TRBD2; j_call: TRBJ2-1; clone_size: .
cdr3_nt: TGTGCCAGCAGTTTTTCAGGGGCTCAAGGCTACACCTTC; cdr3_aa: CASSFSGAQGYTF; v_call: TRBV6-5; d_call: .; j_call: TRBJ1-2; clone_size: .
cdr3_nt: TGTGCCAGCAGCTTAGTGTCGGACCTGGCCCAAGCTTTCTTT; cdr3_aa: CASSLVSDLAQAFF; v_call: TRBV7-9; d_call: .; j_call: TRBJ1-1; clone_size: .
cdr3_nt: TGTGCCAGCAGTTCAATAGCGGGGGCAACCTACGAGCAGTACTTC; cdr3_aa: CASSSIAGATYEQYF; v_call: TRBV28; d_call: TRBD2; j_call: TRBJ2-7; clone_size: .
cdr3_nt: TGTGCCAGCAGTGAAGTGGCTTCAGATACGCAGTATTTT; cdr3_aa: CASSEVASDTQYF; v_call: TRBV6-1; d_call: .; j_call: TRBJ2-3; clone_size: .
cdr3_nt: TGTGCCAGTAGTATGGGGGGAGAGACCCAGTACTTC; cdr3_aa: CASSMGGETQYF; v_call: TRBV19; d_call: .; j_call: TRBJ2-5; clone_size: .